The 19 T cell receptor beta chains presented below share a single source sample, sequenced in a study of cytomegalovirus exposure and HLA in healthy donors. TCRdb keeps only in-frame clones here, not all; method: immunoSEQ multiplex PCR. The sample holds roughly 63,000 clones, more than 80% seen once. The sequenced sample was PBMCs. These TCRs come from a woman aged 18-29 years in good health and CMV-seronegative.

The chain links TRBV6-1 to TRBJ2-7; tentative D call: TRBD1 (6 bases). In germline, CDR1 is MNHNS, CDR2 SASEGT. With 6 bases removed from V and 7 bases from J, the gap between germline ends came to 16 bases. The CDR3 runs to 13 residues. The CDR3 DNA reads TGTGCCAGCAGGGACGGACAGTCTTGGGAGCAGTACTTC. This codes for CASRDGQSWEQYF.

This chain links TRBV7-2 with TRBJ2-3; 11 nucleotides match TRBD2. This CDR3 spans 16 amino acids. Per germline, CDR1 SGHTA and CDR2 FQGNSA. J was trimmed by 5 bases and V by 1 base; bases with no gene match: 5. CDR3 in DNA: TGTGCCAGCAGCTTAGTAGCGGGGGGGCAGGTAGATACGCAGTATTTT. Residues: CASSLVAGGQVDTQYF.

The chain carries TRBV2 and TRBJ1-5; 9 bases are shared with TRBD1. Germline CDR1 is SNHLY and CDR2 is FYNNEI. The CDR3 totals 15 residues. V lost 6 bases to trimming and J lost 1 base; unmatched junction nucleotides: 4. This chain's CDR3 is CASSQDRGSNQPQHF. The CDR3 nucleotides read TGTGCCAGCAGCCAGGACAGGGGAAGCAATCAGCCCCAGCATTTT.

CDR3 DNA sequence: TGCGCCAGCAGCCGAACCGGAGTTGGAGGGACGGGCACAGATACGCAGTATTTT. Translated: CASSRTGVGGTGTDTQYF. The chain carries TRBV4-1 and TRBJ2-3, with D perhaps TRBD2 (6 bases). The V gene lost 4 bases and the J gene lost 1 base, with 21 bases spanning the gap. From germline, CDR1 is MGHRA and CDR2 YSYEKL. CDR3 length: 18 residues.

The chain combines TRBV5-4 with TRBJ2-5; 8 bases agree with TRBD1. Germline V gives CDR1 SGHNT, CDR2 YYREEE (reference sequence). This CDR3 is built from 14 residues. Trimming took 5 bases from V and 2 from J; bases not matched to a gene: 5. This CDR3 reads CASRGQAPQETQYF. The CDR3 DNA reads TGTGCCAGCAGGGGACAGGCCCCTCAAGAGACCCAGTACTTC.

The V call is TRBV7-9, the J call TRBJ2-1; TRBD2 aligns across 11 bases. The trim removed 5 bases at V and 7 bases at J, leaving 7 bases unmatched. CDR3 length: 15 residues. Germline V gene lookup returns CDR1 SEHNR and CDR2 FQNEAQ (reference sequence). The CDR3 loop is CASSTPGLAVNEQFF. CDR3 DNA: TGTGCCAGCAGCACACCGGGACTAGCGGTGAATGAGCAGTTCTTC.

The gene calls are TRBV20-1 and TRBJ2-5, with D uncertain. The CDR3 spans 11 residues. Germline CDR1 and CDR2: DFQATT and SNEGSKA (reference sequence). V was cut by 3 bases and J by 4 bases, with 6 bases left in between. CDR3 amino acids: CSASVLETQYF. Written as DNA, the CDR3 is TGCAGTGCTAGTGTCTTAGAGACCCAGTACTTC.

The V gene is TRBV9, the J gene TRBJ1-2; weak D call: TRBD1 (6 bases). Trimming took off 0 bases at V and 4 bases at J, with 13 bases between the two ends. CDR3 length: 15 amino acids. Germline V gene data show CDR1 as SGDLS and CDR2 as YYNGEE. For the CDR3, the DNA is TGTGCCAGCAGCGTAGAAACAGGGCGGGCCTATGGCTACACCTTC. Protein product: CASSVETGRAYGYTF.

J is TRBJ2-7 and V is TRBV4-1; 8 positions match TRBD2. Per germline, CDR1 MGHRA and CDR2 YSYEKL. V shed 0 bases and J 3 bases; nucleotides not matched to a gene: 16. This CDR3 spans 19 amino acids. The CDR3 nucleotides read TGCGCCAGCAGCCAAGAGGTCGTTCGAGCGGGAGTTAGCGACTACGAGCAGTACTTC. It codes for CASSQEVVRAGVSDYEQYF.

V gene TRBV4-1 combines with J gene TRBJ2-5, with TRBD2 as a possible D gene (5 bases). Germline CDR1 MGHRA, CDR2 YSYEKL. Trimming took off 4 bases at V and 4 bases at J, with 10 bases between the two ends. The CDR3 sequence is 13 residues long. Written as DNA, the CDR3 is TGCGCCAGCAGCCCACTAGTCGGAGAGACCCAGTACTTC. Protein sequence: CASSPLVGETQYF.

This sequence joins TRBV6-1 and TRBJ2-5, with 8 bases lining up with TRBD2. The CDR3 is 15 amino acids. Germline trimming cut 5 bases from V and 4 bases from J; bases unmatched to any gene: 9. The germline V gene encodes CDR1 MNHNS and CDR2 SASEGT. CDR3 residues: CASSPGLELRETQYF. As DNA, the CDR3 is TGTGCCAGCAGTCCGGGACTAGAGCTACGAGAGACCCAGTACTTC.

J is TRBJ2-2 and V is TRBV10-1; 12 bases map to TRBD2. The ends lost 3 bases at V and 4 bases at J; junction bases unmatched: 3. Germline V gene lookup returns CDR1 WNHNN and CDR2 SYGVQD (reference sequence). CDR3 size: 16 residues. CDR3 DNA: TGCGCCAGCAGTGATAGGACTAGCGGGGTCACCGGGGAGCTGTTTTTT. Amino acids: CASSDRTSGVTGELFF.

The chain is built from TRBV19 and TRBJ1-1; no clear D. The ends were cut back, 0 bases at V and 4 bases at J, with 9 bases in the middle. This CDR3 is 14 amino acids long. Per the germline V gene, CDR1 is LNHDA and CDR2 is SQIVND (reference sequence). The CDR3: CASSIDPESTEAFF. The DNA for the CDR3 is TGTGCCAGTAGTATAGATCCGGAGAGCACTGAAGCTTTCTTT.

V and J are TRBV7-8 and TRBJ2-1; perhaps TRBD1 as D (7 bases). CDR3 length: 10 amino acids. Trimming removed 10 bases at V and 7 bases at J, with 8 bases between. CDR1 is SGHVS and CDR2 is FQNEAQ in the germline V gene. CDR3 loop: CATGGNEQFF. CDR3 nucleotide sequence: TGTGCCACAGGGGGGAATGAGCAGTTCTTC. The variable domain in full, completed from reference TRBV7-8 and TRBJ2-1, reads GAGVSQSPRYKVAKRGQDVALRCDPISGHVSLFWYQQALGQGPEFLTYFQNEAQLDKSGLPSDRFFAERPEGSVSTLKIQRTQQEDSAVYLCATGGNEQFFGPGTRLTVL.

This chain links TRBV5-1 with TRBJ1-2; TRBD1 is a possible D gene (6 bases). The germline V and J ends were trimmed by 0 bases and 7 bases, with 13 bases remaining between them. The length of the CDR3 is 14 residues. Germline values: CDR1 SGHRS, CDR2 YFSETQ. CDR3 in amino acids: CASSLDRVSFGYTF. The CDR3 DNA is TGCGCCAGCAGCTTGGACAGGGTATCATTTGGCTACACCTTC.

The rearrangement joins TRBV30 to TRBJ1-5; 10 positions agree with TRBD1. V gave up 5 bases and J gave up 5 bases; unmatched junction bases: 6. This CDR3 region has 14 residues. Looked up from germline, CDR1 is GTSNPN and CDR2 is SVGIG (reference sequence). The CDR3 bases are TGTGCCTGGGCCTTCGGGACAGGGGATCAGCCCCAGCATTTT. Its translation: CAWAFGTGDQPQHF.

The rearrangement joins TRBV28 to TRBJ2-1; no clear D gene. Trimming cost V 6 bases and J 8 bases, with 14 bases left between them. The V gene's germline CDR1 is MDHEN and CDR2 SYDVKM. The CDR3 loop spans 13 amino acids. The CDR3 coding sequence is TGTGCCAGCAGCCCACTTTCCCCGGATGAGCAGTTCTTC. Protein: CASSPLSPDEQFF.

By share of the sample, this clone is medium-sized. V and J are TRBV10-3 and TRBJ2-3; 7 bases align to TRBD2. The V gene end was trimmed by 11 bases and the J gene end by 2 bases; junction bases not matched to a gene: 10. The CDR3 covers 14 residues. The germline V gene has CDR1 ENHRY and CDR2 SYGVKD. The CDR3 region is CAAEGGDYTDTQYF. The CDR3 coding sequence is TGTGCCGCAGAAGGAGGGGACTACACAGATACGCAGTATTTT.

The chain uses TRBV5-1 and TRBJ2-1; tentative D call: TRBD2 (6 bases). V dropped 0 bases and J dropped 0 bases, with 13 bases sitting between them. CDR3 length: 17 amino acids. The germline V gene encodes CDR1 SGHRS and CDR2 YFSETQ. The CDR3 DNA reads TGCGCCAGCAGCTTGGGGCTGGGACTCAGCTCCTACAATGAGCAGTTCTTC. Encoded protein: CASSLGLGLSSYNEQFF.